This T cell receptor beta chain was sequenced during a study of cytotoxic CD8 clonotypes in ibrutinib-treated CLL. Background on the study: On average, 94,082 productive rearrangements and 260,000 or so productive templates per sample.

With respect to this clone: As yet, its antigen is unknown.

Libraries were prepared by immunoSEQ multiplex PCR; TCRdb keeps only in-frame clonotypes and omits some of them. The sample contains 250,000 to 350,000 clones, about 72% of which appear only once. Study findings and constraints: Clonality rose at ibrutinib response, held steady in sustained remission, and fell toward baseline at progression.

CDR1 and CDR2 from the germline V gene are LNHNV and YYDKDF (reference sequence). The CDR3 length is 17 residues. J lost 4 bases, V lost 2 bases, and 6 bases had no gene match. This material consisted of PBMCs, taken at disease progression, from a patient treated with ibrutinib. The clonotype originates from a human donor with chronic lymphocytic leukemia. V gene TRBV15 combines with J gene TRBJ2-3, with 13 bases matching TRBD2. The CDR3 nucleotides read TGTGCCACCAGCAGACCCTGGACTAGCGGGAGCTCAGATACGCAGTATTTT. Residues: CATSRPWTSGSSDTQYF.